This TCR beta chain was identified in a study of blood T cells in healthy people across ages. Overall study findings and caveats: When one million T cells were used, diversity estimates were thought to be underestimates.

This clonotype occurred a few times. Its cognate antigen is unknown. The CDR3 totals 14 residues. Per germline, CDR1 LGHDT and CDR2 YNNKEL (reference sequence). Trimming removed 3 bases from V and 3 bases from J; junction bases left unmatched: 2. Sample-barcoded 5' priming and a J-beta primer mix drove a second PCR of 7 to 11 cycles. With 12 random nucleotides, a template-switch adaptor tagged each individual cDNA molecule. TCRdb ran MiXCR on the 5' RACE reads and lists one entry per CDR3 protein. Among some 790,000 distinct CDR3 sequences listed, 29% were seen once. Sequencing used blood. The genes are TRBV3-1 and TRBJ1-5; 7 bases align to TRBD1. This receptor was identified in an elderly woman in good health. This CDR3 is CASSQGQYNQPQHF. In DNA, the CDR3 is TGTGCCAGCAGCCAGGGACAGTACAATCAGCCCCAGCATTTT.